One sample yielded the 12 T cell receptor beta chains listed below, sequenced in a study of OX40 agonist ivuxolimab in advanced cancers. Receptor libraries were prepared by the immunoSEQ multiplex PCR assay. Held by TCRdb, this immuneACCESS table contains in-frame sequences only and omits some clones. Under half of the omission traces to an unresolved V gene where checked; the cause of the rest is unknown. Present in this sample are tens of thousands of clones, approximately 80% of which were seen just once. The ten largest clonotypes hold about 35% of the sample. The sequences come from CD4+ or CD8+ T cells sorted from blood, collected in a trial of the OX40 agonist ivuxolimab. The receptor set was obtained from an adult with an advanced solid tumor such as melanoma, head and neck, liver or kidney cancer.

This rearrangement joins TRBV29-1 to TRBJ1-2; 11 bases are a match to TRBD1. Losses at the gene ends were 3 bases for V and 8 bases for J; bases not matched to a gene: 8. This CDR3 spans 14 amino acids. Looked up from germline, CDR1 is SQVTM and CDR2 is ANQGSEA. CDR3 residues: CSVDRTGGAGGYTF. Here the CDR3 DNA reads TGCAGCGTTGACAGGACAGGGGGCGCGGGGGGCTACACCTTC.

This chain joins TRBV6-1 and TRBJ1-6; 9 positions match TRBD1. The junction had 13 bases not matched to a gene; V was cut back by 1 base and J by 9 bases. Germline-derived CDR1 and CDR2 are MNHNS and SASEGT. The length of the CDR3 is 18 residues. CDR3 region: CASSEEWWVETGGSPLHF. The CDR3 bases are TGTGCCAGCAGTGAAGAATGGTGGGTTGAGACAGGGGGTTCACCCCTCCACTTT.

This chain joins TRBV10-2 and TRBJ1-1; no reliable D call. Germline V lookup: CDR1 WSHSY, CDR2 SAAADI. Deletions cut 6 bases from V and 4 bases from J, with 12 bases between. The length of the CDR3 is 13 residues. The chain's CDR3 is CASSAGGITEAFF. CDR3 DNA sequence: TGCGCCAGCAGCGCCGGAGGGATCACTGAAGCTTTCTTT.

The chain is built from TRBV9 and TRBJ2-1; TRBD2 aligns across 13 bases. The CDR3 is 19 amino acids. Trimming cost V 0 bases and J 1 base; bases outside gene matches: 7. CDR1 and CDR2 (germline): SGDLS, YYNGEE. In DNA form, the CDR3 reads TGTGCCAGCAGCGTAGTCGAGACTAGCGGGGGGCGTTCCTACAATGAGCAGTTCTTC. It is translated as CASSVVETSGGRSYNEQFF.

The chain has TRBV11-2 and TRBJ1-6; D is undetermined. This CDR3 is 13 amino acids long. V lost 5 bases and J lost 8, with 10 bases in between. Germline lookup yields CDR1 SGHAT and CDR2 FQNNGV. DNA for the CDR3: TGTGCCAGCAGCCCCGCGAGTTATTCACCCCTCCACTTT. Its protein product is CASSPASYSPLHF.

The chain uses TRBV5-1 and TRBJ2-3; perhaps TRBD2 as D (6 bases). Looked up from germline, CDR1 is SGHRS and CDR2 is YFSETQ. The CDR3 runs 14 residues. Trimming took off 4 bases at V and 2 bases at J, with 11 bases between the two ends. In DNA form, the CDR3 reads TGCGCCAGCAGCAGGGAGGTACTCACAGATACGCAGTATTTT. Encoded protein: CASSREVLTDTQYF.

The chain joins TRBV6-5 to TRBJ2-7; tentative D call: TRBD1 (6 bases). CDR1 is MNHEY, CDR2 SVGAGI, per germline. V lost 5 bases and J lost 9, with 11 bases in between. The CDR3 is made up of 11 amino acids. The CDR3 protein is CASSTMDRQYF. CDR3 in DNA: TGTGCCAGCAGTACTATGGACAGGCAGTACTTC.

This clone was seen a single time. This chain joins TRBV30 and TRBJ1-4; D call uncertain. Germline-derived CDR1 and CDR2 are GTSNPN and SVGIG (reference sequence). Trimming shortened V by 3 bases and J by 8 bases, and 19 bases separated the two germline ends. The CDR3 sequence is 15 residues long. Here the CDR3 reads CAWSASQVRGEKLFF. CDR3 DNA: TGTGCCTGGAGCGCTAGCCAGGTTCGTGGCGAAAAACTGTTTTTT.

The V and J genes are TRBV10-3 and TRBJ2-7, with 7 bases identical to TRBD2. With 8 bases clipped from V and 4 bases from J, the junction kept 11 bases outside the gene matches. There are 14 residues in the CDR3. Germline assignment: CDR1 ENHRY and CDR2 SYGVKD. The CDR3 loop reads CAIGIREGRYEQYF. DNA for the CDR3: TGTGCCATCGGGATTAGGGAGGGCCGATACGAGCAGTACTTC.

The genes are TRBV30 and TRBJ2-5; TRBD1 agrees at 8 bases. This CDR3 spans 15 amino acids. Germline CDR1 is GTSNPN and CDR2 is SVGIG (reference sequence). With V trimmed by 2 bases and J by 3 bases, 8 bases remained unmatched. The CDR3 loop reads CAWSPGTGLEETQYF. CDR3 nucleotides: TGTGCCTGGAGTCCAGGGACAGGCCTAGAAGAGACCCAGTACTTC. The full variable domain, its missing parts supplied by reference TRBV30 and TRBJ2-5, is SQTIHQWPATLVQPVGSPLSLECTVEGTSNPNLYWYRQAAGRGLQLLFYSVGIGQISSEVPQNLSASRPQDRQFILSSKKLLLSDSGFYLCAWSPGTGLEETQYFGPGTRLLVL.

The chain links TRBV2 to TRBJ2-5, with 9 bases matching TRBD1. Germline V gives CDR1 SNHLY, CDR2 FYNNEI. The CDR3 has 15 amino acids. Losses at the gene ends were 0 bases for V and 3 bases for J; bases not matched to a gene: 2. The CDR3 bases are TGTGCCAGCAGTGAAGCCAGGACAGGGGAAGAGACCCAGTACTTC. Residues: CASSEARTGEETQYF.

The CDR3 loop is CASSKNPSGRASQETQYF. The DNA for the CDR3 is TGTGCCAGCAGCAAAAACCCTAGCGGGAGGGCATCCCAAGAGACCCAGTACTTC. The V and J genes are TRBV7-9 and TRBJ2-5, with TRBD2 matching over 12 bases. Germline V CDR1 and CDR2: SEHNR, FQNEAQ (reference sequence). The CDR3 loop spans 18 amino acids. Trimming removed 5 bases from V and 1 base from J; junction bases left unmatched: 11.